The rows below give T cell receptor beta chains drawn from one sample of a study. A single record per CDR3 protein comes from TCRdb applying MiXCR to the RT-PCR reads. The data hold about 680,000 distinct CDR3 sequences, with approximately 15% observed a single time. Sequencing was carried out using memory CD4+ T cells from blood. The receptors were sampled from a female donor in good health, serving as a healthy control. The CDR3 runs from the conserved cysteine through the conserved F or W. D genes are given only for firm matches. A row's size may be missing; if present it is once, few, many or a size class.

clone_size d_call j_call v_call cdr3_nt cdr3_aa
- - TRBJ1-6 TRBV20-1 TGCAGTGCTATGGGGGCCGACCATACTCCCCACTTT CSAMGADHTPHF
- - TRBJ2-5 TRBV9 TGTGCCAGCAGCGTAGTACCGAACGGGGCCCAGTACTTC CASSVVPNGAQYF
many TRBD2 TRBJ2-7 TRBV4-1 TGCGCCAGCAGCCTAACGGGAGGGCCGGGGTACGAGCAGTACTTC CASSLTGGPGYEQYF
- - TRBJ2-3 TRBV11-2 TGTGCCAGCAGCTTTGACTTAGATACGCAGTATTTT CASSFDLDTQYF
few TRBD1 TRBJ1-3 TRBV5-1 TGCGCCAGCAGTCAACAGGGGACTGGAAACACCATATATTTT CASSQQGTGNTIYF
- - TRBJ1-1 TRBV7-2 TGTGCCAGCAGCCCTCACTCGACGGGGAACACTGAAGCTTTCTTT CASSPHSTGNTEAFF
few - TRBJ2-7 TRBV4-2 TGTGCCAGCAGCCAAGAGGGGACTCCCGATACGGAGCAGTACTTC CASSQEGTPDTEQYF
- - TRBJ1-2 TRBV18 TGTGCCAGCTCACCCCGACAGGAGGAAGGCTACACCTTC CASSPRQEEGYTF
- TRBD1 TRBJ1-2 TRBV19 TGTGCCAGTAGTCCAGAACGGGACAGTAGAATCTATGGCTACACCTTC CASSPERDSRIYGYTF
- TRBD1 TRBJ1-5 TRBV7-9 TGTGCCAGCAGCAGGGGACAGGGGAAGGATCAGCCCCAGCATTTT CASSRGQGKDQPQHF
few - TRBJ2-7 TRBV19 TGTGCCAGTGGGGAAGGGCCCTACGAGCAGTACTTC CASGEGPYEQYF
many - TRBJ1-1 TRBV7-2 TGTGCCAGCAGCCCGACACCGGAGCGGTTCACTGAAGCTTTCTTT CASSPTPERFTEAFF
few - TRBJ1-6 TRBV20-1 TGCAGTGCTAGTCGGCAGGGATCTTCACCCCTCCACTTT CSASRQGSSPLHF
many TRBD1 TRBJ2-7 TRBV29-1 TGCAGCGTAAACCAGGGGGCCTACGAGCAGTACTTC CSVNQGAYEQYF
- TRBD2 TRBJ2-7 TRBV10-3 TGTGCCACCCCTCTGGGTCAGGCGGGGGTTCCCTACGAGCAGTACTTC CATPLGQAGVPYEQYF
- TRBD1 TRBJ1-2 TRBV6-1 TGTGCCACCAGTGATTTCGGGACAGGGGCTGATGGCTACACCTTC CATSDFGTGADGYTF
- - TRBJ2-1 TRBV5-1 TGCGCCAGCAGCAAGACAGGTGACTCCTACAATGAGCAGTTCTTC CASSKTGDSYNEQFF
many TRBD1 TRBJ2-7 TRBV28 TGTGCCAGCAGGCCATTCGGGACAGGTTACGAGCAGTACTTC CASRPFGTGYEQYF
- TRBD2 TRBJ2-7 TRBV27 TGTGCCAGCAGTTTAGAGGCTCGTTCCAGCGGGAGTGTCTACGAGCAGTACTTC CASSLEARSSGSVYEQYF
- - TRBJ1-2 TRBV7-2 TGTGCCAGCAGTGAAGCTGGGGGGTACTATGGCTACACCTTC CASSEAGGYYGYTF
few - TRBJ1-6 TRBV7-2 TGTGCCAGCAGCGGGACACCTAATTCACCCCTCCACTTT CASSGTPNSPLHF
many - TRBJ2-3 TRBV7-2 TGTGCCAGCAGCTTGGACGGAGGGCCAGATACGCAGTATTTT CASSLDGGPDTQYF
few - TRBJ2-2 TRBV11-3 TGTGCCAGCAGCCCCGGATCACCGAACACCGGGGAGCTGTTTTTT CASSPGSPNTGELFF
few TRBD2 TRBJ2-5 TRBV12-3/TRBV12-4 TGTGCCAGCAGCAAAACGGGGGGAGGGGAGACCCAGTACTTC CASSKTGGGETQYF
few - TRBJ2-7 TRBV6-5 TGTGCCAGCAGACTACTCGCCATAGGGGTAAACTACGAGCAGTACTTC CASRLLAIGVNYEQYF
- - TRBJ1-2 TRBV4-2 TGTGCCAGCAGCCGCGACGTGGGCGGCGGCTACACCTTC CASSRDVGGGYTF
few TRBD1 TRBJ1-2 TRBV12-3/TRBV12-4 TGTGCCAGCAGTTTACTAGGGACAGACTATGGCTACACCTTC CASSLLGTDYGYTF
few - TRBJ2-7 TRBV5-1 TGCGCCAGCAGCTTGGCCCTTGGCAGTGATTCCTACGAGCAGTACTTC CASSLALGSDSYEQYF
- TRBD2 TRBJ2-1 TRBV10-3 TGTGCCATCAGTGACCCTACCGGGACTAGCGGGAGTGATGAGCAGTTCTTC CAISDPTGTSGSDEQFF
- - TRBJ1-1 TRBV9 TGTGCCAGCAGCCTCGGGCCCTCCGGGCGGGAAGCTTTCTTT CASSLGPSGREAFF
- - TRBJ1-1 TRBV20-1 TGCAGTGCTAGAGATAGTACGACGGAAACTTTCTTT CSARDSTTETFF
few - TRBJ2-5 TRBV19 TGTGCCACTACCCCGTCGGCGACCCAAGAGACCCAGTACTTC CATTPSATQETQYF
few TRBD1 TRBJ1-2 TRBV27 TGTGCCAGCAGTTGGTGGGACAGGGGATCTAGGGGCTACACCTTC CASSWWDRGSRGYTF
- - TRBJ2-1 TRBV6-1 TGTGCCAGCAGTGAGGTCTCCTACACCGTTAAGCAGTTCTTC CASSEVSYTVKQFF
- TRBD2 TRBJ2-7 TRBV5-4 TGTGCCAGCAGCGCTGGCCTAGCGGGACCCGAGCAGTACTTC CASSAGLAGPEQYF
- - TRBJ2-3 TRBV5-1 TGCGCCAGCAGCTTGGCCACAGGTATTCGCACAGATACGCAGTATTTT CASSLATGIRTDTQYF
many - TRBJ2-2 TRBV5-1 TGCGCCAGCAGCTTGGAAGCTAGTCAGGCCGGGGAGCTGTTTTTT CASSLEASQAGELFF
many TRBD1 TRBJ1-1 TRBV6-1 TGTGCCAGCAGGGCTTCGGACAGGGCTGAAGCTTTCTTT CASRASDRAEAFF
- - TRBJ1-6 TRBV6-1 TGTGCCAGTTCTAAGCGGGCGGCCGAGGGTTCACCCCTCCACTTT CASSKRAAEGSPLHF
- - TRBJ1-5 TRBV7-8 TGTGCCAGCAGCCCAACGGGGGGTTCGGGCAATCAGCCCCAGCATTTT CASSPTGGSGNQPQHF
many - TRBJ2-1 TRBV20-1 TGCAGTGCTACTAGCGTAAGCTCCTACAATGAGCAGTTCTTC CSATSVSSYNEQFF
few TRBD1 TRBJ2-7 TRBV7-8 TGTGCCAGCAGCTTTACTCAGACAGGGATGGACGAGCAGTACTTC CASSFTQTGMDEQYF